The clone carrying this TCR beta chain was detected only once. This record belongs to a study of blood T cell repertoires in COVID-19. This CDR3 contains 16 residues. Germline CDR1 is SGDLS and CDR2 is YYNGEE. Trimming removed 0 bases from V and 4 bases from J; junction bases left unmatched: 9. Per the study methods: By means of reference gene primer amplification, nucleated cell counts were estimated. This table comes from immunoSEQ multiplex PCR, and its TCRdb copy is limited to in-frame clones, with some not included. V, J and clone size are taken as reported in that table, and D and trimming were inferred from the DNA itself. The table has 250,000 to 300,000 clones, 84% seen once; the top ten hold roughly 4%.

The sequence was obtained from a man aged 25 to 40 with acute COVID-19. This chain links TRBV9 with TRBJ2-5; TRBD1 matches 7 bases. The sequenced sample consisted of PBMCs or T cells enriched from blood (not recorded which). CDR3 loop: CASSVASGGKAETQYF. The CDR3 DNA reads as TGTGCCAGCAGCGTAGCCTCAGGGGGAAAAGCAGAGACCCAGTACTTC.